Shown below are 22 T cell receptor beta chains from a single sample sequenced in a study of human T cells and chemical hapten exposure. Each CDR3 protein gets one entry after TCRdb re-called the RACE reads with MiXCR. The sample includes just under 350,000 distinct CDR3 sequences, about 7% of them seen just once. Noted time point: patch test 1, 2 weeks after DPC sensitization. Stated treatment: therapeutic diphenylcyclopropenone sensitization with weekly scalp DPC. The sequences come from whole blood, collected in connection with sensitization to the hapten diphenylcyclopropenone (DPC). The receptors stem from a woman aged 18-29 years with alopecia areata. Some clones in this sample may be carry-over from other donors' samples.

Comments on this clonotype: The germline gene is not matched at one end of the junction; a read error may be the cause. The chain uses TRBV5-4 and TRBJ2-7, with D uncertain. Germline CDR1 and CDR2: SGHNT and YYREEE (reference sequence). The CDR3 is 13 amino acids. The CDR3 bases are TGTGCCAGCAGCTTGGTGGGCTCCGACGAGCAGTACTTC. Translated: CASSLVGSDEQYF.

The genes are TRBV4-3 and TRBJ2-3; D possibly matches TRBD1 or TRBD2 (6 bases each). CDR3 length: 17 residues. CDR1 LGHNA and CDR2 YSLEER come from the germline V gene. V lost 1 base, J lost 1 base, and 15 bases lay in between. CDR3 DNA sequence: TGCGCCAGCAGCCAAGTGACAGGCGGCGGGGGCACAGATACGCAGTATTTT. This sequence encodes CASSQVTGGGGTDTQYF.

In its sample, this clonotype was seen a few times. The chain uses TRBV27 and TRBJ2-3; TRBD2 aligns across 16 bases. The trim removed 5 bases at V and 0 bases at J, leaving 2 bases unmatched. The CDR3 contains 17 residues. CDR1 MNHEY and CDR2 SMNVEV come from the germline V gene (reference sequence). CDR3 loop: CASSGTSGGASTDTQYF. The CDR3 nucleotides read TGTGCCAGCAGTGGGACTAGCGGGGGGGCAAGCACAGATACGCAGTATTTT.

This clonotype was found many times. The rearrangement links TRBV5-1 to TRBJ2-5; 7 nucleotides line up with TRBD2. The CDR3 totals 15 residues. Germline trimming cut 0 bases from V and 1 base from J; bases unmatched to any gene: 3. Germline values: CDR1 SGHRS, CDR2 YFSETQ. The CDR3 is CASSLVGTTQETQYF. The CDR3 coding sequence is TGCGCCAGCAGCTTGGTGGGGACTACCCAAGAGACCCAGTACTTC.

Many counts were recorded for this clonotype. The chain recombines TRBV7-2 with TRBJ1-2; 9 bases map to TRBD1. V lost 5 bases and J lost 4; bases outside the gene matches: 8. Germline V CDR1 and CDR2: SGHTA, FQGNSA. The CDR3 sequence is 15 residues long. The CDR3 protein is CASSPRTGDRYGYTF. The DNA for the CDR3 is TGTGCCAGCAGCCCCAGGACAGGGGACCGCTATGGCTACACCTTC.

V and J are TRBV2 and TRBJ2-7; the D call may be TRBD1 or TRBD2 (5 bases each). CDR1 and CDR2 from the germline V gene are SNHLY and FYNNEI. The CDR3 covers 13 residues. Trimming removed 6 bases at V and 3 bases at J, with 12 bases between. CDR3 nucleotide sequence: TGTGCCAGCAGGTCAGAGGGGATCTACGAGCAGTACTTC. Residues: CASRSEGIYEQYF.

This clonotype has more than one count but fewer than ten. CDR3 in DNA: TGTGCCAGCAGCCTTAATGCCGTTCCCCGGAGGGCTGAAGCTTTCTTT. Its protein is CASSLNAVPRRAEAFF. The chain joins TRBV7-2 to TRBJ1-1; D uncertain. The CDR3 is 16 residues long. Germline CDR1 is SGHTA and CDR2 is FQGNSA. V lost 5 bases to trimming and J lost 6 bases, with 22 bases between them.

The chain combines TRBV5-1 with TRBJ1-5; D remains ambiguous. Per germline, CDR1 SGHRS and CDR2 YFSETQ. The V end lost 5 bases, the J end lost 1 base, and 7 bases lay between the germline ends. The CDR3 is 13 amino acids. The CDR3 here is CASRLGSNQPQHF. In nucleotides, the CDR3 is TGCGCCAGCAGACTTGGGAGCAATCAGCCCCAGCATTTT.

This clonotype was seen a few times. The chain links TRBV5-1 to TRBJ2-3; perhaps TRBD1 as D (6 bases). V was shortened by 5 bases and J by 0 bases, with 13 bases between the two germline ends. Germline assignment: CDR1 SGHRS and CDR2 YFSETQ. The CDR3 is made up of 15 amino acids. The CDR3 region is CASRPQGASTDTQYF. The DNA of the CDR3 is TGCGCCAGCAGACCACAGGGTGCTAGCACAGATACGCAGTATTTT.

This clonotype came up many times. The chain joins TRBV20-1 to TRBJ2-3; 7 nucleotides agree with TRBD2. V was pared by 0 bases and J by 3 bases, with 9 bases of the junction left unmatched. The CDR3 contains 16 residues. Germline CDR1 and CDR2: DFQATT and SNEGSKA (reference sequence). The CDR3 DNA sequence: TGCAGTGCTAGAGATGGGTCTAGCGGCGGTACAGATACGCAGTATTTT. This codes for CSARDGSSGGTDTQYF.

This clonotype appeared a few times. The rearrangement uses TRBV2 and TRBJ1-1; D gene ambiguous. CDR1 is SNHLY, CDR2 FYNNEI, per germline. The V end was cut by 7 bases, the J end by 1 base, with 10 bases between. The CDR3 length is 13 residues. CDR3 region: CASTGAGNTEAFF. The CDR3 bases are TGTGCCAGCACAGGCGCAGGGAACACTGAAGCTTTCTTT.

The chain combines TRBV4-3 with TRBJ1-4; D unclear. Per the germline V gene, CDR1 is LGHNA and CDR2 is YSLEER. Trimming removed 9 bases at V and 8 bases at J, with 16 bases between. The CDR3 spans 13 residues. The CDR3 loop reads CASKGGTLEKLFF. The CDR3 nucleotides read TGCGCCAGTAAGGGTGGCACGCTAGAAAAACTGTTTTTT.

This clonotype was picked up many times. The CDR3 loop reads CSVVTEYQETQYF. For the CDR3, the DNA is TGCAGCGTCGTCACAGAGTACCAAGAGACCCAGTACTTC. The chain has TRBV29-1 and TRBJ2-5; D remains ambiguous. The V and J ends lost 6 bases and 0 bases respectively, with 11 bases between them. Germline V gene lookup returns CDR1 SQVTM and CDR2 ANQGSEA. The length of the CDR3 is 13 residues.

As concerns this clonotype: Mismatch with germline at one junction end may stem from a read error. The CDR3 loop is CASASETF. The CDR3 nucleotides read TGTGCCAGCGCATCAGAAACCTTT. The rearrangement uses TRBV2 and TRBJ1-1; D is unclear. The CDR3 is made up of 8 amino acids. CDR1 and CDR2 from the germline V gene are SNHLY and FYNNEI.

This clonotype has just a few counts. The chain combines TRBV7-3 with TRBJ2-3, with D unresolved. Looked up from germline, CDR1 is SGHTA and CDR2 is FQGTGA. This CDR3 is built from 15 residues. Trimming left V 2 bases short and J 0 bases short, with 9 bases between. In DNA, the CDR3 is TGTGCCAGCAGCTTATGGCCGGGTAGCACAGATACGCAGTATTTT. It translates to CASSLWPGSTDTQYF. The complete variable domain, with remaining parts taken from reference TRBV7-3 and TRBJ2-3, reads GAGVSQTPSNKVTEKGKYVELRCDPISGHTALYWYRQSLGQGPEFLIYFQGTGAADDSGLPNDRFFAVRPEGSVSTLKIQRTERGDSAVYLCASSLWPGSTDTQYFGPGTRLTVL.

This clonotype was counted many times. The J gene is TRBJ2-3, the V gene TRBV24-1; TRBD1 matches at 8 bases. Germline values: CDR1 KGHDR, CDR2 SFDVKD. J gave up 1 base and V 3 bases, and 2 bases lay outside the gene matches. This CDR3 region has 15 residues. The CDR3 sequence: CATSDVTGGTDTQYF. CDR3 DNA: TGTGCCACCAGTGATGTGACAGGGGGCACAGATACGCAGTATTTT.

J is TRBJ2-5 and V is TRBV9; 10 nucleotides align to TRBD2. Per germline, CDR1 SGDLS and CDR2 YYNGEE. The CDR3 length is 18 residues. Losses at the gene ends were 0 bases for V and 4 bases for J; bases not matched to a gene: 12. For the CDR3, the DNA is TGTGCCAGCAGCGTAGGCTACAAGCGGGGGGGCCGGCGAGAGACCCAGTACTTC. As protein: CASSVGYKRGGRRETQYF.

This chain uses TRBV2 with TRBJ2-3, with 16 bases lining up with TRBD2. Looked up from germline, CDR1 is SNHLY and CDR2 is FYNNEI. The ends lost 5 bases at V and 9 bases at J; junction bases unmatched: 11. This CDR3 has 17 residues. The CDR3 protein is CASSKGTSGGAGDTQYF. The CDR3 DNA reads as TGTGCCAGCAGTAAAGGGACTAGCGGGGGGGCCGGAGACACGCAGTATTTT.

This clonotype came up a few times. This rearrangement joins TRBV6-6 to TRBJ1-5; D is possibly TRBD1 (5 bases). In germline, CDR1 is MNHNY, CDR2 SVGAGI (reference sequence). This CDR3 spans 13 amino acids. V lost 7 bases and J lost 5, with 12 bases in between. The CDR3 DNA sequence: TGTGCCAGCACCACGGGGGTTCATCAGCCCCAGCATTTT. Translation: CASTTGVHQPQHF.

CDR3 residues: CASSLFEGTGELFF. Here the CDR3 DNA reads TGTGCCAGCAGTTTGTTTGAGGGAACCGGGGAGCTGTTTTTT. The V call is TRBV12-3 or TRBV12-4, the J call TRBJ2-2; D may be TRBD2 (5 bases). CDR3 length: 14 amino acids. V lost 3 bases and J lost 5, with 10 bases in between.

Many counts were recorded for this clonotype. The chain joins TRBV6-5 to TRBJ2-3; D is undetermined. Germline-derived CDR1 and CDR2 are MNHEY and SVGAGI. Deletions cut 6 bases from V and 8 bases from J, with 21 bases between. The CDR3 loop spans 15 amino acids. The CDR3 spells CASSPDSNVYGTQYF. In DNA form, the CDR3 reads TGTGCCAGCAGCCCCGACTCGAATGTATACGGTACGCAGTATTTT.

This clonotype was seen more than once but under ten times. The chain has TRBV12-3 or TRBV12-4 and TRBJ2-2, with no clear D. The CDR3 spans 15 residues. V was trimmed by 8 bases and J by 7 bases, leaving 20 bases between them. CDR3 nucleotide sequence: TGTGCCAGCCAGTCGGTTCGCGTTAATAGCGGGGAGCTGTTTTTT. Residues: CASQSVRVNSGELFF.